This entry lists 25 T cell receptor beta chains sequenced from one sample in a study of cytomegalovirus exposure and HLA in healthy donors. Use of 60 Vbeta and 13 Jbeta primers characterized the PCR. The repertoire was sequenced with immunoSEQ multiplex PCR; TCRdb's copy has only in-frame clones and lacks some. The sample lists 90,000 to 150,000 clones, roughly 63% seen once, with 8% to 10% in the top ten. The specimen was PBMCs. The source of these receptors is a man aged 35-49 years in good health and CMV-seropositive.

The chain uses TRBV5-1 and TRBJ2-7; 8 bases are shared with TRBD1. Germline V gene lookup returns CDR1 SGHRS and CDR2 YFSETQ. There are 15 residues in the CDR3. The ends lost 3 bases at V and 3 bases at J; junction bases unmatched: 8. CDR3 nucleotide sequence: TGCGCCAGCAGCTGGACCGGACAGGGCGGCTACGAGCAGTACTTC. It encodes CASSWTGQGGYEQYF.

CDR3 amino acids: CATSSQAGGPRTQETQYF. In DNA form, the CDR3 reads TGTGCCACCAGCAGCCAAGCGGGGGGGCCTCGAACCCAAGAGACCCAGTACTTC. V and J are TRBV15 and TRBJ2-5, with TRBD2 matching 10 bases. Germline V gives CDR1 LNHNV, CDR2 YYDKDF (reference sequence). J lost 1 base, V lost 3 bases, and 11 bases had no gene match. The CDR3 spans 18 residues. The full variable domain, in which reference TRBV15 and TRBJ2-5 provide the parts outside the CDR3, is DAMVIQNPRYQVTQFGKPVTLSCSQTLNHNVMYWYQQKSSQAPKLLFHYYDKDFNNEADTPDNFQSRRPNTSFCFLDIRSPGLGDTAMYLCATSSQAGGPRTQETQYFGPGTRLLVL.

The chain couples TRBV2 to TRBJ1-6; 9 bases are shared with TRBD1. Germline V gives CDR1 SNHLY, CDR2 FYNNEI. The CDR3 has 15 amino acids. V was pared by 1 base and J by 6 bases, with 1 base of the junction left unmatched. The CDR3 loop reads CASSEEGQGNSPLHF. The CDR3 DNA reads as TGTGCCAGCAGTGAAGAGGGACAGGGTAATTCACCCCTCCACTTT.

This chain joins TRBV9 and TRBJ2-2, with 8 positions matching TRBD1. The V segment lost 4 bases and the J segment 0 bases; nucleotides outside the gene matches: 17. Germline CDR1 is SGDLS and CDR2 is YYNGEE. The CDR3 is made up of 20 amino acids. The CDR3 DNA sequence: TGTGCCAGCAGCTCTCCAGGGGGCGCAAATGGAATAACGAACACCGGGGAGCTGTTTTTT. This gives the protein CASSSPGGANGITNTGELFF.

V usage is TRBV10-3 and J usage is TRBJ1-2, with 9 bases lining up with TRBD1. Germline CDR1 reads ENHRY; CDR2 reads SYGVKD. The trim removed 6 bases at V and 4 bases at J, leaving 6 bases unmatched. The CDR3 runs to 14 residues. CDR3 coding DNA: TGTGCCATCAGGACAGGGGGAACGGGCTATGGCTACACCTTC. This sequence encodes CAIRTGGTGYGYTF.

This chain uses TRBV27 with TRBJ2-2; 14 nucleotides align to TRBD2. V lost 4 bases and J lost 0; bases outside the gene matches: 4. The CDR3 spans 18 residues. Germline V lookup: CDR1 MNHEY, CDR2 SMNVEV (reference sequence). The CDR3 reads CASSSGLAGGSNTGELFF. The CDR3 DNA reads TGTGCCAGCAGTTCAGGACTAGCGGGGGGCTCGAACACCGGGGAGCTGTTTTTT.

This clone appeared once. The chain couples TRBV2 to TRBJ2-7; 9 bases fit TRBD2. Unmatched junction bases numbered 10, after V lost 6 bases and J lost 4 bases. This CDR3 is built from 15 residues. CDR1 SNHLY and CDR2 FYNNEI come from the germline V gene. CDR3: CASSSNPAGGYEQYF. CDR3 bases: TGTGCCAGCAGCTCTAATCCAGCGGGAGGTTACGAGCAGTACTTC. The full variable domain, rest sourced from reference TRBV2 and TRBJ2-7, is EPEVTQTPSHQVTQMGQEVILRCVPISNHLYFYWYRQILGQKVEFLVSFYNNEISEKSEIFDDQFSVERPDGSNFTLKIRSTKLEDSAMYFCASSSNPAGGYEQYFGPGTRLTVT.

The chain uses TRBV13 and TRBJ2-7; the D gene is possibly TRBD2 (6 bases). Trimming took 7 bases from V and 1 from J, leaving 14 bases between them. Germline assignment: CDR1 PRHDT and CDR2 FYEKMQ (reference sequence). The CDR3 consists of 14 residues. The CDR3 DNA reads TGTGCCAGCACCATGGGGGGTGAGTCCTACGAGCAGTACTTC. Protein: CASTMGGESYEQYF. The entire variable domain, with the rest obtained from reference TRBV13 and TRBJ2-7, is as follows: AAGVIQSPRHLIKEKRETATLKCYPIPRHDTVYWYQQGPGQDPQFLISFYEKMQSDKGSIPDRFSAQQFSDYHSELNMSSLELGDSALYFCASTMGGESYEQYFGPGTRLTVT.

The table lists this clone with a few counts. The V call is TRBV28, the J call TRBJ1-1, with D hard to call. The germline V and J ends were trimmed by 6 bases and 4 bases, with 12 bases remaining between them. CDR1 and CDR2 (germline): MDHEN, SYDVKM. The CDR3 has 13 residues. CDR3 residues: CASRTARGTEAFF. As DNA, the CDR3 is TGTGCCAGCAGAACTGCTAGAGGCACTGAAGCTTTCTTT.

This clone was detected only a few times. V usage is TRBV6-5 and J usage is TRBJ1-2, with a possible D match to TRBD1 (6 bases). Germline CDR1 reads MNHEY; CDR2 reads SVGAGI. The CDR3 is 16 amino acids. V was pared by 0 bases and J by 2 bases, with 13 bases between. The CDR3 bases are TGTGCCAGCAGTTACTCTTCGGGGGGCGGAAACTATGGCTACACCTTC. Translated, it gives CASSYSSGGGNYGYTF.

The chain combines TRBV7-8 with TRBJ1-3, with TRBD1 matching 7 bases. This CDR3 contains 17 residues. Germline CDR1 and CDR2: SGHVS and FQNEAQ. V shed 5 bases and J 0 bases; nucleotides not matched to a gene: 10. CDR3 bases: TGTGCCAGCAGCACACTTACAGGGGCCCCCTCTGGAAACACCATATATTTT. It yields the protein CASSTLTGAPSGNTIYF.

This rearrangement joins TRBV7-9 to TRBJ2-3, with unresolved D. CDR1 is SEHNR, CDR2 FQNEAQ, per germline (reference sequence). The germline V and J ends were trimmed by 3 bases and 0 bases, with 10 bases remaining between them. The CDR3 spans 15 residues. In DNA, the CDR3 is TGTGCCAGCAGCTTTCGGTCTCCTAGCACAGATACGCAGTATTTT. The encoded protein is CASSFRSPSTDTQYF.

This sequence joins TRBV6-6 and TRBJ2-1, with a weak D call TRBD2 (6 bases). The V and J ends lost 7 bases and 4 bases respectively, with 11 bases between them. The CDR3 contains 13 residues. Germline-derived CDR1 and CDR2 are MNHNY and SVGAGI (reference sequence). Here the CDR3 DNA reads TGTGCCAGCATGGCTAGCGCGTACAATGAGCAGTTCTTC. It yields the protein CASMASAYNEQFF.

This clone was counted once. The sample holds other DNA sequences that translate to the same CDR3. CDR3: CASSSGTGLYEQYF. The CDR3 coding sequence is TGTGCCAGCAGTTCCGGGACAGGACTCTACGAGCAGTACTTC. The chain recombines TRBV28 with TRBJ2-7; 8 bases fit TRBD1. Germline trimming cut 4 bases from V and 3 bases from J; bases unmatched to any gene: 5. CDR1 MDHEN and CDR2 SYDVKM come from the germline V gene. CDR3 length: 14 amino acids.

This sequence joins TRBV11-2 and TRBJ2-7; TRBD2 matches at 11 bases. Trimming removed 2 bases from V and 4 bases from J; junction bases left unmatched: 13. The CDR3 extends over 18 amino acids. Per germline, CDR1 SGHAT and CDR2 FQNNGV. CDR3 in amino acids: CASSLRGSGRAGGYEQYF. For the CDR3, the DNA is TGTGCCAGCAGCTTACGAGGTAGCGGGAGGGCCGGAGGTTACGAGCAGTACTTC.

The chain couples TRBV19 to TRBJ1-2, with D uncertain. The CDR3 is 15 residues long. Trimming removed 3 bases from V and 7 bases from J, with 18 bases in between. CDR1 LNHDA and CDR2 SQIVND come from the germline V gene (reference sequence). The CDR3 DNA sequence: TGTGCCAGTAGTATCCAGAGTACAGTATTACGTGGCTACACCTTC. Translation gives CASSIQSTVLRGYTF.

The chain's CDR3 is CASSQGDWDRAYYGYTF. CDR3 nucleotide sequence: TGTGCCAGCAGCCAAGGGGATTGGGACAGGGCCTACTATGGCTACACCTTC. V gene TRBV14 combines with J gene TRBJ1-2; 9 nucleotides align to TRBD1. Germline loops: CDR1 SGHDN, CDR2 FVKESK. V dropped 1 base and J dropped 3; count of bases not matched to a gene: 9. The CDR3 has 17 amino acids.

This clone showed up just a few times. The chain has TRBV6-5 and TRBJ2-7, with D perhaps TRBD2 (5 bases). Trimming pared 0 bases from V and 9 bases from J, leaving 12 bases between. The CDR3 contains 13 residues. Germline V CDR1 and CDR2: MNHEY, SVGAGI. This chain's CDR3 is CASSYSYGGGQYF. CDR3 DNA sequence: TGTGCCAGCAGTTACTCGTATGGCGGAGGGCAGTACTTC.

The J gene is TRBJ2-5, the V gene TRBV7-3; 8 bases fit TRBD1. The CDR3 loop spans 15 amino acids. The ends lost 1 base at V and 5 bases at J; junction bases unmatched: 6. CDR1 is SGHTA and CDR2 is FQGTGA in the germline V gene. CDR3 sequence reads: CASSLKAGGEETQYF. In nucleotides, the CDR3 is TGTGCCAGCAGCTTAAAGGCAGGGGGCGAGGAGACCCAGTACTTC.

This clone came up a few times. The genes are TRBV6-1 and TRBJ2-7, with D possibly being TRBD2 (5 bases). V gave up 3 bases and J gave up 6 bases, with 18 bases separating them. Germline loops: CDR1 MNHNS, CDR2 SASEGT. This CDR3 region has 15 residues. CDR3 protein: CASSEPGLSTGEQYF. CDR3 sequence (DNA): TGTGCCAGCAGTGAGCCAGGACTCTCTACGGGCGAGCAGTACTTC.

This sequence joins TRBV18 and TRBJ2-5; D ambiguous. This CDR3 region has 14 residues. Trimming pared 3 bases from V and 7 bases from J, leaving 15 bases between. Germline loops: CDR1 KGHSH, CDR2 LQKENI. The CDR3 coding sequence is TGTGCCAGCTCACCGCTCGATGTGCGCGGGACCCAGTACTTC. Translating gives CASSPLDVRGTQYF.

The rearrangement joins TRBV4-3 to TRBJ2-7; D is possibly TRBD2 (5 bases). CDR3 length: 15 residues. V was pared by 0 bases and J by 0 bases, with 9 bases between. Germline V gene sequence: CDR1 LGHNA, CDR2 YSLEER. The CDR3 reads CASSQDRGNSYEQYF. The CDR3 nucleotides read TGCGCCAGCAGCCAAGATCGAGGGAACTCCTACGAGCAGTACTTC.

The rearrangement uses TRBV20-1 and TRBJ2-5; D not certain. The CDR3 totals 11 residues. V was clipped by 6 bases and J by 4 bases, with 9 bases between them. CDR1 is DFQATT, CDR2 SNEGSKA, per germline (reference sequence). Here the CDR3 reads CSARSGETQYF. As DNA, the CDR3 is TGCAGTGCCAGGTCCGGAGAGACCCAGTACTTC.

The chain recombines TRBV5-5 with TRBJ1-2; D call uncertain. The CDR3 has 15 amino acids. V was cut by 0 bases and J by 4 bases, with 13 bases left in between. CDR1 and CDR2 (germline): SGHKS, YYEKEE (reference sequence). This chain's CDR3 is CASSLDPIGSYGYTF. The CDR3 DNA is TGTGCCAGCAGCTTGGATCCAATCGGGAGCTATGGCTACACCTTC.

V and J are TRBV6-1 and TRBJ2-7; D remains unclear. Trimming stripped 6 bases from V and 0 bases from J, with 9 bases between. This CDR3 is built from 13 residues. Germline V gene sequence: CDR1 MNHNS, CDR2 SASEGT. Written as DNA, the CDR3 is TGTGCCAGCAGAAAAGAGGTCTCCTACGAGCAGTACTTC. The encoded protein is CASRKEVSYEQYF.